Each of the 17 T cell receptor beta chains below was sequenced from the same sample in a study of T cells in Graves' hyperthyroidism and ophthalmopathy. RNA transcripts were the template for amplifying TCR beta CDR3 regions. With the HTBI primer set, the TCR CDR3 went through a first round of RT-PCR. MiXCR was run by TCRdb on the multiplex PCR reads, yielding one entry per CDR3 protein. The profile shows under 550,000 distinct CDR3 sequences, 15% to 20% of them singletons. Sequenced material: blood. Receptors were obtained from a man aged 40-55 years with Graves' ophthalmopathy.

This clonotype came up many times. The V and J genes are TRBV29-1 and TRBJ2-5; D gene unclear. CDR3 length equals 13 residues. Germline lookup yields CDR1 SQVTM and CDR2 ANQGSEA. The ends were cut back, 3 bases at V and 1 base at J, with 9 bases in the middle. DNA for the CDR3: TGCAGCGTTGATTCGGCCGGCCAAGAGACCCAGTACTTC. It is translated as CSVDSAGQETQYF. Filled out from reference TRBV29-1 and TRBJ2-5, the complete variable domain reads SAVISQKPSRDICQRGTSLTIQCQVDSQVTMMFWYRQQPGQSLTLIATANQGSEATYESGFVIDKFPISRPNLTFSTLTVSNMSPEDSSIYLCSVDSAGQETQYFGPGTRLLVL.

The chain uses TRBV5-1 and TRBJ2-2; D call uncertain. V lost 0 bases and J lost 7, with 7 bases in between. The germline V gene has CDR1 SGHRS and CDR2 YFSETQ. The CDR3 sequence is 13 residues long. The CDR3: CASSLEPIGELFF. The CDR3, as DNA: TGCGCCAGCAGCTTGGAGCCTATCGGGGAGCTGTTTTTT.

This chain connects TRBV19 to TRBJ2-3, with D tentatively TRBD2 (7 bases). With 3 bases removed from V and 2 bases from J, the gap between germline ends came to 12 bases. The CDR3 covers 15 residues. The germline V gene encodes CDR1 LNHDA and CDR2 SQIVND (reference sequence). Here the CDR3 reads CASSIGGRNTDTQYF. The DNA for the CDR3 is TGTGCCAGTAGTATCGGGGGGCGAAACACAGATACGCAGTATTTT.

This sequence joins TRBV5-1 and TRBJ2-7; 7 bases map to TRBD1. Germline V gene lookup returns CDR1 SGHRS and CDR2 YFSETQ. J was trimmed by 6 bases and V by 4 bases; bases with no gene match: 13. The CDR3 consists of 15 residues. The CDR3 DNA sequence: TGCGCCAGCAGCCTGACAGGGACCTACCTTTTCGAGCAGTACTTC. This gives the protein CASSLTGTYLFEQYF. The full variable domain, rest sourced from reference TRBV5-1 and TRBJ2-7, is KAGVTQTPRYLIKTRGQQVTLSCSPISGHRSVSWYQQTPGQGLQFLFEYFSETQRNKGNFPGRFSGRQFSNSRSEMNVSTLELGDSALYLCASSLTGTYLFEQYFGPGTRLTVT.

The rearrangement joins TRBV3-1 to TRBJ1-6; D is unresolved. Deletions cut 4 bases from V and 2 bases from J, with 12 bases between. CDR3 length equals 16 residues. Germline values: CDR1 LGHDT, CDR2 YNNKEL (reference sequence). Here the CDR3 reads CASSPRMFTYNSPLHF. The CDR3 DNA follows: TGTGCCAGCAGCCCGAGGATGTTCACCTATAATTCACCCCTCCACTTT.

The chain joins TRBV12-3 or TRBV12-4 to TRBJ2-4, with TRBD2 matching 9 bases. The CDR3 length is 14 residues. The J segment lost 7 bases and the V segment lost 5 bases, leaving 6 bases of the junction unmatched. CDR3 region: CASSRSGGGNIQYF. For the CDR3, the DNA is TGTGCCAGCAGTCGTAGCGGGGGAGGGAACATTCAGTACTTC.

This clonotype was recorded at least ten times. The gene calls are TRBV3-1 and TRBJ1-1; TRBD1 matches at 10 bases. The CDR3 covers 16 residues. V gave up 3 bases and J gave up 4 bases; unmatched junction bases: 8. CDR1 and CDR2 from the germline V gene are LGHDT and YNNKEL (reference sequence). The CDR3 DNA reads TGTGCCAGCAGCCAGGTTCCCGGACAGGGGGGCACTGAAGCTTTCTTT. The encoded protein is CASSQVPGQGGTEAFF.

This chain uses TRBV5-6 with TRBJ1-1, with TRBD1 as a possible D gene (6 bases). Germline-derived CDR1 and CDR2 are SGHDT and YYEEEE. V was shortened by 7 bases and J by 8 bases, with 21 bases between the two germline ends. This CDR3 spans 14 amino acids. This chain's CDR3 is CASRLEQGLGEAFF. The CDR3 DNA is TGTGCCAGCCGCCTCGAACAGGGTCTGGGGGAAGCTTTCTTT. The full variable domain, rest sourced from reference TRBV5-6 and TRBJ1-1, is DAGVTQSPTHLIKTRGQQVTLRCSPKSGHDTVSWYQQALGQGPQFIFQYYEEEERQRGNFPDRFSGHQFPNYSSELNVNALLLGDSALYLCASRLEQGLGEAFFGQGTRLTVV.

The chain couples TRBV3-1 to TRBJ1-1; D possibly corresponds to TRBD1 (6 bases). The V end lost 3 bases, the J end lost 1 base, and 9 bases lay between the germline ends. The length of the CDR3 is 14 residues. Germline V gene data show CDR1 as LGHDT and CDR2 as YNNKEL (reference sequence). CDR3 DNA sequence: TGTGCCAGCAGCCAGACAGGTAAGAACACTGAAGCTTTCTTT. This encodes CASSQTGKNTEAFF.

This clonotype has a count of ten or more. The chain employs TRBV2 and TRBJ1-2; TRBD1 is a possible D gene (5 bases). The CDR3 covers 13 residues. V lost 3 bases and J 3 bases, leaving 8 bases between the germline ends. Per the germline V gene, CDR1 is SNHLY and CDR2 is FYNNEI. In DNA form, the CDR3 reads TGTGCCAGCAGTGATGGGGGGGACTATGGCTACACCTTC. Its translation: CASSDGGDYGYTF. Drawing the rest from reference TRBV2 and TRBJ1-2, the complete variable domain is EPEVTQTPSHQVTQMGQEVILRCVPISNHLYFYWYRQILGQKVEFLVSFYNNEISEKSEIFDDQFSVERPDGSNFTLKIRSTKLEDSAMYFCASSDGGDYGYTFGSGTRLTVV.

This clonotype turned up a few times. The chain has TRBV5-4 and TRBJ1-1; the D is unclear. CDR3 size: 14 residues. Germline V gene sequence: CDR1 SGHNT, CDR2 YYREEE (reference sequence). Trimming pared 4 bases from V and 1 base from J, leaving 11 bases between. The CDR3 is CASSPFWGNTEAFF. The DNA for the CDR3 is TGTGCCAGCAGCCCTTTTTGGGGGAACACTGAAGCTTTCTTT.

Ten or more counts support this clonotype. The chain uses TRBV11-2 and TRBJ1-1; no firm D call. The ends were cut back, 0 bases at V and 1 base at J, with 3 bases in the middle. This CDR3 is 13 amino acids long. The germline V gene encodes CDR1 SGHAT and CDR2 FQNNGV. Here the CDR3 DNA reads TGTGCCAGCAGCTTAGAGGGGAACACTGAAGCTTTCTTT. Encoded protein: CASSLEGNTEAFF.

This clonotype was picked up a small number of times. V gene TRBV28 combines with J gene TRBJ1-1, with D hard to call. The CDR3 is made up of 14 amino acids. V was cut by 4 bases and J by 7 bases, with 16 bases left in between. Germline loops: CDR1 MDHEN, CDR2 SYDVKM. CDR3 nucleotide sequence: TGTGCCAGCAGTTCCTTTCCCTTAAGACATGAAGCTTTCTTT. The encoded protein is CASSSFPLRHEAFF.

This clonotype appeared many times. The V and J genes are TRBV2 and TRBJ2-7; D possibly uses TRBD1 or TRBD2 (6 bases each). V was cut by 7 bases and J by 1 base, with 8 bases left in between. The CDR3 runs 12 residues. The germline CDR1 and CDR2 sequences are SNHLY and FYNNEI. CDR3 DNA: TGTGCCAGCAAGGGGGGATCCTACGAGCAGTACTTC. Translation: CASKGGSYEQYF.

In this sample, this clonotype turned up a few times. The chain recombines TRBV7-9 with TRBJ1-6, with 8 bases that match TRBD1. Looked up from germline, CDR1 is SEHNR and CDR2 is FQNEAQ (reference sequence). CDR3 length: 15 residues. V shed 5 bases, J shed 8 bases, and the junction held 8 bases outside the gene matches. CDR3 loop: CASSTMTGEYSPLHF. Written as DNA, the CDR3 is TGTGCCAGCAGCACAATGACAGGGGAGTATTCACCCCTCCACTTT.

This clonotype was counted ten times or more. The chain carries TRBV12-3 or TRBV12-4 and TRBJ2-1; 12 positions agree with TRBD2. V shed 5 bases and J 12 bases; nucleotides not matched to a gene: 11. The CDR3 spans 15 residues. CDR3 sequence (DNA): TGTGCCAGCAGTGCGACTAGCGGGGGCCACGGGGGGCAGTTCTTC. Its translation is CASSATSGGHGGQFF.

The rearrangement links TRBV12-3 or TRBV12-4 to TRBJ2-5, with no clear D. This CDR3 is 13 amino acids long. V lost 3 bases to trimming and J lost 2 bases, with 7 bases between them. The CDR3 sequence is CASSFINQETQYF. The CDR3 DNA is TGTGCCAGCAGTTTTATAAATCAAGAGACCCAGTACTTC.